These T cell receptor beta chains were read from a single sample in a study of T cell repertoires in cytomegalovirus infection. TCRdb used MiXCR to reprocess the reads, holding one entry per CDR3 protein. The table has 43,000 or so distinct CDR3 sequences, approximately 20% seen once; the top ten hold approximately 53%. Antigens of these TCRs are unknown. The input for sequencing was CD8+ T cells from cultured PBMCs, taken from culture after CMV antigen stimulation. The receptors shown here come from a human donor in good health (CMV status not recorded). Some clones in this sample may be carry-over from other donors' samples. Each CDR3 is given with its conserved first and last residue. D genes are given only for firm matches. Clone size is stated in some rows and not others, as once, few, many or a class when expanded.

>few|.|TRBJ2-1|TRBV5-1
TGCGCCAGCAGCCACCCAGGGGGGGATGCCGGGAATGAGCAGTTCTTC
CASSHPGGDAGNEQFF
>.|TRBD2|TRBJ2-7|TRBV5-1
TGCGCCAGCAGCTTGGAGCGGGAATCGGTCGAGCAGTACTTC
CASSLERESVEQYF
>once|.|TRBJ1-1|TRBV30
TGTGCCTGGAGGGTGGATGGACCCTGGGCTTTCTTT
CAWRVDGPWAFF
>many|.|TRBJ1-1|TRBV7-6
TGTGCCAGCAGCTTAGACGTGACAGGAACTGAAGCTTTCTTT
CASSLDVTGTEAFF
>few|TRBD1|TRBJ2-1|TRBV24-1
TGTGCCACCAGTGATTCAGGGGGTCTTTACAATGAGCAGTTCTTC
CATSDSGGLYNEQFF
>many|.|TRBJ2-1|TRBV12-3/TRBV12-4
TGTGCCAGCAATACAGGGTACAATGAGCAGTTCTTC
CASNTGYNEQFF
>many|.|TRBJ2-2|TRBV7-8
TGTGCCAGCACCCCGGACATATCGAACACCGGGGAGCTGTTTTTT
CASTPDISNTGELFF
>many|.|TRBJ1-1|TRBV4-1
TGCGCCAGCAGCCAAGGTCGGTGGACTGAAGCTTTCTTT
CASSQGRWTEAFF
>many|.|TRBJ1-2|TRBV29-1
TGCAGCGTTGGCGGGGGTGCTAACTATGGCTACACCTTC
CSVGGGANYGYTF
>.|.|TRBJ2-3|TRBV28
TGTGCCAGCAGTTTCCCCAGGGCGGTTTTAGAGGATACGCAGTATTTT
CASSFPRAVLEDTQYF
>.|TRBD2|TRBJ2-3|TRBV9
TGTGCCAGCAGTGGGGATTTAGCGGGGGGGCCGGATACGCAGTATTTT
CASSGDLAGGPDTQYF
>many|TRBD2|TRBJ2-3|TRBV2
TGTGCCAGCCCCTTGCTAGCGGGAGGCATTACAGATACGCAGTATTTT
CASPLLAGGITDTQYF
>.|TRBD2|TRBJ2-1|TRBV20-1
TGCAGTGCTAGAGATGGCGGGCTAGCGGGGTTCTCCTACAATGAGCAGTTCTTC
CSARDGGLAGFSYNEQFF
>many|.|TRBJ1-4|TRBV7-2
TGTGCCAGCATCGTCGGGAGGTGGACAACTAATGAAAAACTGTTTTTT
CASIVGRWTTNEKLFF
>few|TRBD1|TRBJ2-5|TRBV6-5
TGTGCCAGCAGTTACGACAGGGGGGGGGAGACCCAGTACTTC
CASSYDRGGETQYF
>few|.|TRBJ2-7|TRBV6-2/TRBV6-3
TGTGCCAGCACCTCTCTCTTGGGCAGGGCGAGCTCCTACGAGCAGTACTTC
CASTSLLGRASSYEQYF
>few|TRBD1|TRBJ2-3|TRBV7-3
TGTGCCAGCAGCTTGCGGGGACAGGGGGATGGGTTGACAGATACGCAGTATTTT
CASSLRGQGDGLTDTQYF
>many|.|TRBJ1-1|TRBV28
TGTGCCAGCAGTTTGGGGCAGGGGTTTAGAACTGAAGCTTTCTTT
CASSLGQGFRTEAFF
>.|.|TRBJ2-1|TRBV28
TGTGCCAGCAGTTCGGCGGCTGTCTACAATGAGCAGTTCTTC
CASSSAAVYNEQFF
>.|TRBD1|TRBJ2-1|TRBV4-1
TGCGCCAGCAGCCTCCACAGGGGTAGGGAGCAGTTCTTC
CASSLHRGREQFF
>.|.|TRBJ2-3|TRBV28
TGTGCCAGCATCTCCAGAGGGACCTTACATGACACAGATACGCAGTATTTT
CASISRGTLHDTDTQYF
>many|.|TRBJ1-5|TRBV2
TGTGCCAGCAGTCCCTGGATGAGGGGAAATCAGCCCCAGCATTTT
CASSPWMRGNQPQHF
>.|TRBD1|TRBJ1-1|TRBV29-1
TGCAGCACCTCGACAGGGGGGACTGAAGCTTTCTTT
CSTSTGGTEAFF
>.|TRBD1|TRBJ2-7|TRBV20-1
TGCAGTGCTAGAGACAAGGGGGCGCCTAGGGAGCAGTACTTC
CSARDKGAPREQYF
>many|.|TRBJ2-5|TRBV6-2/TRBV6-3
TGTGCCAGCAGTTATGGGATCTTGAGGCAGACCCAGTACTTC
CASSYGILRQTQYF
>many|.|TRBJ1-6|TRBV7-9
TGTGCCAGCAGCTTAGTGGCAGCAAATTCACCCCTCCACTTT
CASSLVAANSPLHF
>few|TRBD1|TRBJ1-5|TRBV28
TGTGCCAGCCTTTTAGGGGGACAGGGGATCAATCAGCCCCAGCATTTT
CASLLGGQGINQPQHF
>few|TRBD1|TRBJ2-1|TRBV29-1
TGCAGCGTCCCGGGACAGGGGAATGAGCAGTTCTTC
CSVPGQGNEQFF
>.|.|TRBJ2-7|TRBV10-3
TGTGCCATCAGTGAGTCGCATTGGACAGACTCCTACGAGCAGTACTTC
CAISESHWTDSYEQYF
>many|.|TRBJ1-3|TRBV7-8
TGTGCCAGCAGCTTAGCGGGGGTAGGAAACACCATATATTTT
CASSLAGVGNTIYF
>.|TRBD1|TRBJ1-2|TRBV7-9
TGTGCCAGCAGCCAACAAGCCGGGACAGGGGTCTATGGCTACACCTTC
CASSQQAGTGVYGYTF
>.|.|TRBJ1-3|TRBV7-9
TGTGCCAGCAGCCCCGGGATCTCTGGAAACACCATATATTTT
CASSPGISGNTIYF
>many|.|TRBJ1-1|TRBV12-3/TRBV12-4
TGTGCCAGCAGTTTAGTAGTCGGAAACACTGAAGCTTTCTTT
CASSLVVGNTEAFF
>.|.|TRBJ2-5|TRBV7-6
TGTGCCAGCCGATTCAGGGACATAGAAGAGACCCAGTACTTC
CASRFRDIEETQYF
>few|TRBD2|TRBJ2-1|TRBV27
TGTGCCAGCAGTCGTACGACTAGCGGGGCTACCTACAATGAGCAGTTCTTC
CASSRTTSGATYNEQFF
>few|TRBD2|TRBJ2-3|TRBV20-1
TGCAGTGCTAGAGACGGGACTAGCGAAGGTACGCAGTATTTT
CSARDGTSEGTQYF